This T cell receptor beta chain emerged from a study of shared T cell receptors in the human thymus. The germline V and J ends were trimmed by 5 bases and 0 bases, with 11 bases remaining between them. Germline-derived CDR1 and CDR2 are MDHEN and SYDVKM. This CDR3 spans 14 amino acids. Libraries were prepared by immunoSEQ multiplex PCR; TCRdb keeps only in-frame clonotypes and omits some of them. The sample yields hundreds of thousands of clones, 87% seen once. The sample also formed part of further work on human thymus T cells. That paper states: Resections from corrective heart surgery provided thymus tissue.

Sequenced material: thymocytes. The chain has TRBV28 and TRBJ2-7; possibly TRBD2 for D (6 bases). The sequence came from a boy less than two years old with a congenital heart defect. DNA of the CDR3: TGTGCCAGCAGTCCCGTGGGGGGCTCCTACGAGCAGTACTTC. This sequence encodes CASSPVGGSYEQYF.